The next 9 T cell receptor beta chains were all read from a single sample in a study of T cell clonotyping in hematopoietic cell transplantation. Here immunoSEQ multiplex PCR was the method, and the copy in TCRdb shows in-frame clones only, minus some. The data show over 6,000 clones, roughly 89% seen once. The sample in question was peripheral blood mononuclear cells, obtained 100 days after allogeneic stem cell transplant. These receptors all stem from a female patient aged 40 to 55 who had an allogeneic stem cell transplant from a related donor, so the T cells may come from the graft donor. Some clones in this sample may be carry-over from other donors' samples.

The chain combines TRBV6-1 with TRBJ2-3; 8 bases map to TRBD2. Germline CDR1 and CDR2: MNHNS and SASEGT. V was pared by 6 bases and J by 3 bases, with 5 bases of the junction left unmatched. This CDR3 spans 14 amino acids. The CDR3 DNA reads TGTGCCAGCAGCGGAGCGGGAGATACAGATACGCAGTATTTT. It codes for CASSGAGDTDTQYF.

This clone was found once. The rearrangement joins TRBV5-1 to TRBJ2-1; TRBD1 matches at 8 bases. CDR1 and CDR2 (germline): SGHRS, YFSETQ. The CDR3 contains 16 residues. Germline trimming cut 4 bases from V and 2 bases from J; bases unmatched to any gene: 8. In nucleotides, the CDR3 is TGCGCCAGCAGCCCTGGGGGGACAGGTACCTACAATGAGCAGTTCTTC. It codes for CASSPGGTGTYNEQFF.

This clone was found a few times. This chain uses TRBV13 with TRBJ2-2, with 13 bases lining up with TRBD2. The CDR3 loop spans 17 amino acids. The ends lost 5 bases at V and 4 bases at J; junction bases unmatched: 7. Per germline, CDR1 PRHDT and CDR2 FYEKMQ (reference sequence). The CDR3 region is CASSSGLAGVRTGELFF. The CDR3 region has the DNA TGTGCCAGCAGCAGTGGACTAGCGGGAGTCCGCACCGGGGAGCTGTTTTTT.

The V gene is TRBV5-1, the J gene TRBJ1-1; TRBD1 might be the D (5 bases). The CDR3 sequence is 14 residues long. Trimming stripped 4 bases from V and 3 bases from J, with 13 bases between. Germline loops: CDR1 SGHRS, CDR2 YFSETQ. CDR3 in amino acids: CASSDQGWDTEAFF. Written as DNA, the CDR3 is TGCGCCAGCAGCGATCAGGGTTGGGACACTGAAGCTTTCTTT.

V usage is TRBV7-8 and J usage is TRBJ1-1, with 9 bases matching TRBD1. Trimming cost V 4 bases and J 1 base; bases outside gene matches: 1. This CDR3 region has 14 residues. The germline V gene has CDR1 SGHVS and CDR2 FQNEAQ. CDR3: CASSSDRGNTEAFF. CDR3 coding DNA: TGTGCCAGCAGCTCGGACAGGGGGAACACTGAAGCTTTCTTT.

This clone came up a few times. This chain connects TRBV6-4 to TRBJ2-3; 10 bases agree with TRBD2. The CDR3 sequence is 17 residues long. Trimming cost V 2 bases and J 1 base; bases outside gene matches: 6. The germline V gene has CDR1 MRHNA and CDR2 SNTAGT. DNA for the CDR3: TGTGCCAGCAGTGACCTGCCAGCGGGAGGGGGCACAGATACGCAGTATTTT. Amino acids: CASSDLPAGGGTDTQYF.

The DNA for the CDR3 is TGTGCCAGCACCCTGGAGTTCAACACTGAAGCTTTCTTT. This sequence encodes CASTLEFNTEAFF. The rearrangement uses TRBV5-6 and TRBJ1-1, with no clear D. V was clipped by 6 bases and J by 2 bases, with 11 bases between them. The CDR3 has 13 residues. Germline lookup yields CDR1 SGHDT and CDR2 YYEEEE. Full variable domain (missing parts from reference TRBV5-6 and TRBJ1-1): DAGVTQSPTHLIKTRGQQVTLRCSPKSGHDTVSWYQQALGQGPQFIFQYYEEEERQRGNFPDRFSGHQFPNYSSELNVNALLLGDSALYLCASTLEFNTEAFFGQGTRLTVV.

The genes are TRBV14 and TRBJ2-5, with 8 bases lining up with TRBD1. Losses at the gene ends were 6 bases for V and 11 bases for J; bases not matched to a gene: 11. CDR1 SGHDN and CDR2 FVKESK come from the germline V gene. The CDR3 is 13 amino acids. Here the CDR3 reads CASRKTGAILQYF. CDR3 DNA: TGTGCCAGCAGAAAGACAGGGGCTATCTTACAGTACTTC.

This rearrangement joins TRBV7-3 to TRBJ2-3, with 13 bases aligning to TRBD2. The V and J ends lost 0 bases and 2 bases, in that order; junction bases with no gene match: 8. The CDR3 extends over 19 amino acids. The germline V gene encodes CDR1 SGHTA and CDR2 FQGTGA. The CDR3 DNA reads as TGTGCCAGCAGCTTAACGGGCGGGGGACTAGCGGGAATCACAGATACGCAGTATTTT. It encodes CASSLTGGGLAGITDTQYF.